The 7 T cell receptor beta chains below were found in one sample sequenced in a study of immune characterization of retroperitoneal liposarcoma. TCRdb reprocessed the PCR reads via MiXCR and lists one record per CDR3 protein. Found here are about 12,000 distinct CDR3 sequences, approximately 48% of them singletons; the top ten hold over 9%. The source material was tumor tissue. Receptors were obtained from a female donor with retroperitoneal liposarcoma.

J is TRBJ2-3 and V is TRBV6-1; the D gene is possibly TRBD1 (5 bases). This CDR3 has 15 amino acids. Trimming cost V 6 bases and J 3 bases, with 16 bases left between them. CDR1 is MNHNS, CDR2 SASEGT, per germline. The CDR3 region is CASSLQGAETDTQYF. CDR3 sequence (DNA): TGTGCCAGCAGCCTCCAAGGGGCGGAAACAGATACGCAGTATTTT.

The chain recombines TRBV27 with TRBJ2-5; possible D gene TRBD2, 5 bases. The last part of the DNA fits TRBJ2-1 better; the J call may be wrong. The CDR3 has 16 amino acids. Germline V gene lookup returns CDR1 MNHEY and CDR2 SMNVEV (reference sequence). The chain's CDR3 is CASSLSAIGRGNEQFF. The CDR3 bases are TGTGCCAGCAGTTTATCGGCCATAGGCCGGGGCAATGAGCAGTTCTTC.

The V and J genes are TRBV6-5 and TRBJ1-1, with TRBD1 matching 8 bases. V was clipped by 4 bases and J by 3 bases; unmatched bases: 4. The CDR3 contains 14 residues. Germline V gene data show CDR1 as MNHEY and CDR2 as SVGAGI. CDR3 loop: CASSSDRADTEAFF. In DNA, the CDR3 is TGTGCCAGCAGTTCGGACAGGGCGGACACTGAAGCTTTCTTT.

V is TRBV6-2 or TRBV6-3 and J is TRBJ2-5, with 12 bases lining up with TRBD2. CDR3 length: 21 residues. Trimming at V came to 7 bases and at J to 5 bases, leaving 26 bases not matched to a gene. The V gene's germline CDR1 is MNHEY and CDR2 SVGEGT. The CDR3 bases are TGTGCCAGCAACCTCCGGGAAGAGATGTGGCTAGCGGGAGGGAAGAAGGAGACCCAGTACTTC. It is translated as CASNLREEMWLAGGKKETQYF.

The chain has TRBV4-2 and TRBJ2-3; no reliable D call. This CDR3 region has 15 residues. Germline V gene lookup returns CDR1 LGHNA and CDR2 YNFKEQ. Trimming removed 0 bases at V and 0 bases at J, with 7 bases between. The CDR3 spells CASSQEMGSTDTQYF. The DNA of the CDR3 is TGTGCCAGCAGCCAAGAGATGGGGAGCACAGATACGCAGTATTTT.

The chain is built from TRBV6-4 and TRBJ2-3; D not resolved. V was shortened by 0 bases and J by 0 bases, with 7 bases between the two germline ends. The CDR3 contains 15 residues. Germline loops: CDR1 MRHNA, CDR2 SNTAGT. As DNA, the CDR3 is TGTGCCAGCAGTGACTCGGCGACTAGCACAGATACGCAGTATTTT. It translates to CASSDSATSTDTQYF.

By share, this clonotype counts as medium-sized. V and J are TRBV6-1 and TRBJ2-7; 9 nucleotides agree with TRBD1. CDR3 size: 17 residues. Germline V gene data show CDR1 as MNHNS and CDR2 as SASEGT. V trimming: 2 bases; J trimming: 0 bases; junction bases outside the gene matches: 8. The CDR3 DNA is TGTGCCAGCAGTGAATATAACTGGGGACAGGGCTCCTACGAGCAGTACTTC. Protein: CASSEYNWGQGSYEQYF.